The sequence of this T cell receptor (beta chain) was determined in a study of T cell responses to AZD1222 COVID-19 vaccine. About this clone itself: Its antigen is as yet unknown.

This CDR3 region has 17 residues. J gave up 7 bases and V 3 bases, and 7 bases lay outside the gene matches. Germline CDR1 is LGHDT and CDR2 is YNNKEL (reference sequence). General study findings and limits: Reportedly, nearly half the spike-specific TCRs target unmutated variant regions. Among vaccine-associated CD4 TCRs, coverage spanned spike, with dominance at 160-218 and 743-854. Seropositive status at baseline applied to only a handful of AZD1222 recipients.

TCRdb keeps only in-frame clones here, not all; method: immunoSEQ multiplex PCR. Of 150,000 to 200,000 clones in the sample, just over 90% were seen once. Sequencing used peripheral blood, obtained 28 days after the second AZD1222 dose. This TCR derives from an adult who received the AZD1222 COVID-19 vaccine. V gene TRBV3-1 (or the pseudogene TRBV3-2) combines with J gene TRBJ2-2, with TRBD2 identical over 14 bases. The CDR3 protein is CASSQPTSGRAVGELFF. The CDR3 DNA sequence: TGTGCCAGCAGCCAGCCGACTAGCGGGAGGGCCGTCGGGGAGCTGTTTTTT.